There are a few counts of the clone carrying this TCR beta chain. The antigen is unknown. With V trimmed by 0 bases and J by 8 bases, 4 bases remained unmatched. CDR1 and CDR2 from the germline V gene are SGHAT and FQNNGV. CDR3 length equals 14 residues. TCR beta CDR3 sequences were amplified from RNA transcripts. The HTBI primer set was used in a first-round RT-PCR of the TCR CDR3. TCRdb passed the multiplex PCR reads through MiXCR, listing each CDR3 protein once. Of hundreds of thousands of distinct CDR3 sequences listed, roughly a quarter are singletons. These data originate in a study of T cells in Graves' hyperthyroidism and ophthalmopathy. The overall study: Peripheral blood sampling occurred at initial diagnosis, before any treatment. Study outcomes and limitations: Stable hyperthyroidism and ophthalmopathy were separated using 13 V-J signatures. Blood samples included most of the expanded thyroid clonotypes exceeding 0.001.

The source of the PBMCs was 8 to 10 ml of fresh peripheral blood. Sequencing was performed on blood. The chain recombines TRBV11-2 with TRBJ1-3; the match to TRBD1 covers 7 bases. The receptor's source is a woman under 40 with Graves' ophthalmopathy. This CDR3 reads CASSLERQGHTIYF. The DNA for the CDR3 is TGTGCCAGCAGCTTAGAGCGACAGGGACACACCATATATTTT.